This T cell receptor beta chain was identified in a study of T cell repertoires in cytomegalovirus infection. Study-wide context: Matching HLA type and CMV infection were both indicated by public TCR beta signatures.

Ten or more counts support this clonotype. A single record per CDR3 protein comes from TCRdb applying MiXCR to the reads. This sample has around 530,000 distinct CDR3 sequences, with more than 25% found just once. This sequence originates from a human donor in good health (CMV status not recorded). Some clones in this sample may be carry-over from other donors' samples. The sequencing sample was made of PBMCs.

The CDR3 bases are TGTGCCAGCAGTTCCGGGACAGGGGGCTTGCCGGGTGATGGCTACACCTTC. As protein: CASSSGTGGLPGDGYTF. The chain joins TRBV7-2 to TRBJ1-2; 12 nucleotides align to TRBD1. The germline V gene encodes CDR1 SGHTA and CDR2 FQGNSA. Germline trimming cut 6 bases from V and 6 bases from J; bases unmatched to any gene: 14. CDR3 length: 17 amino acids.